This is a list of T cell receptor beta chains from one sample in a study of OX40 agonist ivuxolimab in advanced cancers. Measured with immunoSEQ multiplex PCR; TCRdb has only the in-frame clones, and not every one. The profile covers under 20,000 clones, with around nine tenths appearing a single time and approximately 30% taken by the ten largest. The sequenced sample was CD4+ or CD8+ T cells sorted from blood, obtained in a trial of the OX40 agonist ivuxolimab. The receptor source for this set is an adult with an advanced solid tumor such as melanoma, head and neck, liver or kidney cancer. The CDR3 runs from the conserved cysteine through the conserved F or W. D genes are given only for firm matches. Size values are once, few and many counts, or a class for expanded clones, and some rows have none.

clone_size	v_call	d_call	j_call	cdr3_aa	cdr3_nt
.	TRBV6-5	TRBD1	TRBJ2-5	CASSYDRGLGETQYF	TGTGCCAGCAGTTACGACAGGGGATTAGGGGAGACCCAGTACTTC
.	TRBV27	.	TRBJ1-1	CASSLFGVGDTEAFF	TGTGCCAGCAGTTTATTCGGGGTAGGGGACACTGAAGCTTTCTTT
.	TRBV7-9	TRBD1	TRBJ1-1	CASSLTDRGQGDTEAFF	TGTGCCAGCAGCCTAACGGACAGGGGGCAGGGAGACACTGAAGCTTTCTTT
.	TRBV5-1	.	TRBJ2-3	CASSLAARVDTQYF	TGCGCCAGCAGCTTAGCAGCGAGGGTAGATACGCAGTATTTT
.	TRBV5-1	.	TRBJ2-5	CASSSGSNKPETQYF	TGCGCCAGCAGCTCCGGGTCGAACAAGCCAGAGACCCAGTACTTC
.	TRBV13	.	TRBJ1-1	CASSLRGITEAFF	TGTGCCAGCAGTCTAAGGGGGATCACTGAAGCTTTCTTT
once	TRBV15	TRBD2	TRBJ2-1	CATSPSGTSGNLGNEQFF	TGTGCCACCAGCCCGAGTGGGACTAGCGGTAACCTCGGCAATGAGCAGTTCTTC
.	TRBV5-4	TRBD2	TRBJ2-2	CASSAGTSIGELFF	TGTGCCAGCAGCGCCGGGACTAGCATCGGGGAGCTGTTTTTT
.	TRBV19	.	TRBJ2-1	CASSIDHKGYGLGGQFF	TGTGCCAGTAGTATAGATCACAAGGGGTATGGACTCGGTGGGCAGTTCTTC
.	TRBV4-3	.	TRBJ2-7	CASSQAGAYEQYF	TGCGCCAGCAGCCAAGCCGGCGCCTACGAGCAGTACTTC
.	TRBV11-3	TRBD2	TRBJ2-7	CASSLDRLAGVHEQYF	TGTGCCAGCAGCTTAGACCGGCTAGCGGGAGTCCACGAGCAGTACTTC
.	TRBV11-2	.	TRBJ2-7	CASSLVEGSEQYF	TGTGCCAGCAGCTTAGTTGAGGGGAGCGAGCAGTACTTC
.	TRBV29-1	.	TRBJ1-2	CSIPVPSEGVYGYTF	TGCAGCATCCCCGTCCCCTCCGAGGGGGTTTATGGCTACACCTTC
.	TRBV9	.	TRBJ1-1	CASSVELNTEAFF	TGTGCCAGCAGCGTAGAGTTGAACACTGAAGCTTTCTTT
.	TRBV5-4	TRBD2	TRBJ2-2	CASSTGLAVNTGELFF	TGTGCCAGCAGCACGGGACTAGCGGTGAACACCGGGGAGCTGTTTTTT
.	TRBV10-1	TRBD2	TRBJ2-1	CASSDPGLAYYNEQFF	TGCGCCAGCAGTGACCCGGGACTAGCGTACTACAATGAGCAGTTCTTC
.	TRBV9	.	TRBJ2-5	CASSLLLGGAQETQYF	TGTGCCAGCAGCCTCCTCCTGGGGGGCGCGCAAGAGACCCAGTACTTC
.	TRBV13	.	TRBJ2-7	CASSSWDGYEQYF	TGTGCCAGCAGCTCGTGGGACGGCTACGAGCAGTACTTC
.	TRBV19	.	TRBJ1-5	CASLPMGPPNQPQHF	TGTGCCAGTTTACCCATGGGACCCCCGAATCAGCCCCAGCATTTT
.	TRBV19	.	TRBJ2-7	CASSPQTSISSYEQYF	TGTGCCAGTAGTCCGCAGACTAGTATTTCCTCCTACGAGCAGTACTTC
.	TRBV9	.	TRBJ1-6	CASSANSGPLYSPLHF	TGTGCCAGCAGTGCTAATTCCGGGCCCTTATATTCACCCCTCCACTTT
.	TRBV4-3	.	TRBJ1-4	CASSHVGRWANEKLFF	TGCGCCAGCAGCCATGTTGGGAGGTGGGCTAATGAAAAACTGTTTTTT
.	TRBV2	TRBD1	TRBJ1-1	CASSDPGQGNTEAFF	TGTGCCAGCAGTGACCCCGGACAGGGGAACACTGAAGCTTTCTTT
.	TRBV15	TRBD2	TRBJ2-7	CATSRALAGGPRREQYF	TGTGCCACCAGCAGAGCACTAGCGGGAGGGCCCCGTCGCGAGCAGTACTTC
.	TRBV25-1	.	TRBJ2-7	CASSESVYSYEQYF	TGTGCCAGCAGTGAATCAGTCTACTCCTACGAGCAGTACTTC
hyperexpanded	TRBV6-6	.	TRBJ2-7	CASSYSEWTDSYEQYF	TGTGCCAGCAGTTACTCGGAGTGGACAGACTCCTACGAGCAGTACTTC
.	TRBV2	TRBD2	TRBJ2-1	CASSVWTSGRDSSYNEQFF	TGTGCCAGCAGTGTTTGGACTAGCGGGAGGGATAGCTCCTACAATGAGCAGTTCTTC
.	TRBV29-1	TRBD1	TRBJ2-1	CSGRTGYNEQFF	TGCAGCGGCCGGACAGGGTACAATGAGCAGTTCTTC
.	TRBV6-5	.	TRBJ2-1	CASSYGTSYNEQFF	TGTGCCAGCAGTTATGGGACCTCCTACAATGAGCAGTTCTTC
.	TRBV27	.	TRBJ2-7	CDNVGGTSSYEQYF	TGCGACAATGTAGGGGGGACCAGCTCCTACGAGCAGTACTTC
few	TRBV21-1	.	TRBJ2-4	CASSNPGLAKNIQYF	TGTGCCAGCAGCAACCCCGGGCTAGCCAAAAACATTCAGTACTTC
.	TRBV4-3	TRBD1	TRBJ1-5	CASSQDWISETTGVSNQPQHF	TGCGCCAGCAGCCAAGATTGGATATCAGAAACCACAGGGGTTAGCAATCAGCCCCAGCATTTT
.	TRBV9	TRBD2	TRBJ2-7	CASSVGLAGSYEQYF	TGTGCCAGCAGCGTAGGTCTAGCGGGATCCTACGAGCAGTACTTC
.	TRBV10-3	TRBD2	TRBJ2-5	CAISESPPREGQETQYF	TGTGCCATCAGTGAGTCCCCTCCGCGGGAGGGACAAGAGACCCAGTACTTC
.	TRBV11-2	TRBD1	TRBJ1-1	CASSLYRGETEAFF	TGTGCCAGCAGCTTATACAGGGGAGAGACTGAAGCTTTCTTT
.	TRBV5-4	.	TRBJ1-1	CASSLMSGNTEAFF	TGTGCCAGCAGCTTGATGTCAGGGAACACTGAAGCTTTCTTT
.	TRBV6-5	TRBD1	TRBJ1-1	CASSSRQGYVTEAFF	TGTGCCAGCAGTTCACGACAGGGGTACGTTACTGAAGCTTTCTTT
.	TRBV30	.	TRBJ2-3	CAWASTDTQYF	TGTGCCTGGGCTAGCACAGATACGCAGTATTTT
.	TRBV27	TRBD1	TRBJ2-7	CASSQAGTGVRGSYEQYF	TGTGCCAGCAGTCAAGCCGGGACAGGGGTAAGGGGGTCCTACGAGCAGTACTTC
.	TRBV4-2	.	TRBJ2-7	CASSLAGAAYEQYF	TGTGCCAGCAGCTTGGCGGGCGCAGCCTACGAGCAGTACTTC
.	TRBV7-2	TRBD1	TRBJ2-7	CASSPPGQGYEQYF	TGTGCCAGCAGCCCCCCGGGACAGGGTTACGAGCAGTACTTC
.	TRBV27	.	TRBJ2-1	CASSHSSGTGNYNEQFF	TGTGCCAGCAGCCATTCCTCCGGGACTGGAAACTACAATGAGCAGTTCTTC
.	TRBV7-2	TRBD1	TRBJ2-7	CASSPTGGYEQYF	TGTGCCAGCAGCCCTACAGGGGGCTACGAGCAGTACTTC
.	TRBV29-1	TRBD1	TRBJ2-2	CSVPRQGDSIMNTGELFF	TGCAGCGTCCCCAGACAGGGAGATTCTATAATGAACACCGGGGAGCTGTTTTTT
once	TRBV5-6	TRBD1	TRBJ2-7	CASSHIPGQGLVSYEQYF	TGTGCCAGCAGCCACATACCGGGACAGGGTCTCGTTTCCTACGAGCAGTACTTC
.	TRBV15	.	TRBJ1-1	CATSRDGRVDTEAFF	TGTGCCACCAGCAGAGATGGACGGGTGGACACTGAAGCTTTCTTT
.	TRBV5-1	.	TRBJ1-1	CASSLDATPGAFF	TGCGCCAGCAGCTTGGACGCGACTCCTGGAGCTTTCTTT
once	TRBV7-6	.	TRBJ1-1	CASSLQGEAFF	TGTGCCAGCAGCCTCCAGGGTGAAGCTTTCTTT
once	TRBV29-1	TRBD1	TRBJ1-1	CSVADRGEAFF	TGCAGCGTGGCCGACAGGGGGGAAGCTTTCTTT
.	TRBV27	.	TRBJ1-6	CASSLSSPGTFIRSNSPLHF	TGTGCCAGCAGTTTATCGAGTCCCGGGACCTTTATCCGGTCAAATTCACCCCTCCACTTT
.	TRBV30	TRBD2	TRBJ2-7	CAWRAGLAGYNEQYF	TGTGCCTGGAGGGCAGGACTAGCGGGATACAACGAGCAGTACTTC
once	TRBV6-5	.	TRBJ2-7	CASSYYRVSRDEQYF	TGTGCCAGCAGTTATTACAGGGTTTCAAGGGACGAGCAGTACTTC
.	TRBV5-1	TRBD2	TRBJ2-7	CASSLDLAGGVSEQYF	TGCGCCAGCAGCTTGGACCTAGCGGGAGGGGTTAGCGAGCAGTACTTC
.	TRBV28	.	TRBJ2-5	CASSPSWGAGVGTQYF	TGTGCCAGCAGTCCCTCCTGGGGAGCGGGTGTGGGGACCCAGTACTTC
.	TRBV28	.	TRBJ1-2	CASSYGLGYTF	TGTGCCAGCAGCTACGGTCTCGGCTACACCTTC